This entry is about one T cell receptor (beta chain). This clonotype came up a few times. It has no known antigen specificity. Per-base qualities were not stored, and no clone one base away is much larger. These data come from a study of T cell repertoires in cytomegalovirus infection (dated by TCRdb to the late 2010s). For the wider study: Donor HLA type was relevant to the analysis, as public TCR beta signatures indicated carriage of CMV infection together with the matching HLA type. Study-wide conclusions, independent of this receptor: The ex vivo response was dominated by HLA-C-restricted CMV-specific TCR beta clonotypes, which also provided the single most frequent clonotype in two of eight donors. In both this cohort and an independent cohort of 352 donors, the cumulative frequency of public TCR beta family members distinguished carriers of CMV infection plus the relevant HLA type.

V and J are truncated by 1 base and 3 bases respectively, leaving an intervening sequence of 7 bases. CDR1 and CDR2 are drawn from the germline V gene: MGHRA, YSYEKL. Inclusive of the bounding cysteine and phenylalanine, the CDR3 is 13 residues long. Only CDR3 DNA is held: 39 bases, read in frame from base 1. This sample was sequenced with an Illumina HiSeq 1500. Using fastp trimming at Q25 and MiXCR clonotype assembly, TCRdb reanalyzed the public sequencing data and kept in-frame beta chains. Duplicate CDR3 protein sequences are folded into a single record with the most common DNA and genes. Present in this sample are just under 550,000 distinct CDR3 sequences, 26% of which were seen just once. Roughly 13% of the sample goes to the ten largest clones.

The sequencing sample was made of PBMCs. The receptor was derived from a human donor in good health (CMV status not recorded). Some clones in this sample may be carry-over from other donors' samples. This sequence uses TRBV4-1 and TRBJ2-7; the D gene is perhaps TRBD2, on 5 matching bases. The nucleotide sequence reads TGCGCCAGCAGCCAAGGGACTGGCTACGAGCAGTACTTC. Its amino acids are CASSQGTGYEQYF.